This T cell receptor beta chain was observed in a study of T cell changes during pregnancy in multiple sclerosis. Clones were sequenced by immunoSEQ multiplex PCR, and TCRdb holds only the in-frame ones, with some missing. This sample has over 50,000 clones, with around nine tenths found just once. Germline V gene lookup returns CDR1 SEHNR and CDR2 FQNEAQ (reference sequence). This CDR3 has 14 residues. J gave up 4 bases and V 5 bases, and 6 bases lay outside the gene matches. Sequencing was performed on peripheral blood from another person, used as feeder cells. This chain links TRBV7-9 with TRBJ1-2, with 8 bases lining up with TRBD1. The receptor was derived from a human donor whose cells served as feeder cells for cultures in a pregnancy study. CDR3 protein: CASSPRTGTYGYTF. CDR3 DNA: TGTGCCAGCAGCCCGAGGACAGGGACCTATGGCTACACCTTC.